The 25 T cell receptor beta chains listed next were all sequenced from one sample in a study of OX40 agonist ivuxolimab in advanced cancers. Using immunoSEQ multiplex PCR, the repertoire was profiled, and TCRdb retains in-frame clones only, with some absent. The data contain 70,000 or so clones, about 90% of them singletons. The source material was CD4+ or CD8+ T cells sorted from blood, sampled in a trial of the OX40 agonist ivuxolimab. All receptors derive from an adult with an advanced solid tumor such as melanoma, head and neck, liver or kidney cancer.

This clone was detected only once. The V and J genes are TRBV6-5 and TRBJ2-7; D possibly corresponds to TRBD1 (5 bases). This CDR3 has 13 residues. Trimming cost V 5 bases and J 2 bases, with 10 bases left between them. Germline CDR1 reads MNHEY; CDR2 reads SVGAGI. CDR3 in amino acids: CASSPRGTYEQYF. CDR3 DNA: TGTGCCAGCAGTCCTAGGGGCACCTACGAGCAGTACTTC.

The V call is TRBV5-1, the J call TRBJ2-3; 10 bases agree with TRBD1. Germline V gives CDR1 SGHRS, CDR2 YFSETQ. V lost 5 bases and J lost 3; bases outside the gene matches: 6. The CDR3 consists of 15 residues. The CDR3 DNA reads TGCGCCAGCAGGTTCCGGGACAGGGGTACAGATACGCAGTATTTT. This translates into CASRFRDRGTDTQYF.

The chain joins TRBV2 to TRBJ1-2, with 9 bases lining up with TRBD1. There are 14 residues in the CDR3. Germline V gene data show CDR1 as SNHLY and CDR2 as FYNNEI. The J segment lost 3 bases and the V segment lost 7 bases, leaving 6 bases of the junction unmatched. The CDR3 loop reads CASNEQGADYGYTF. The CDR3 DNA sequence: TGTGCCAGCAACGAACAGGGGGCGGACTATGGCTACACCTTC.

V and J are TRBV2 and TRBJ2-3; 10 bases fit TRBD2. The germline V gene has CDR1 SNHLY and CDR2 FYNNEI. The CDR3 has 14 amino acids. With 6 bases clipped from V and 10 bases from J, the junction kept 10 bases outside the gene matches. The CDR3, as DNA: TGTGCCAGCAGCGTGGCTAGCGGGAGTTTTGCGCAGTATTTT. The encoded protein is CASSVASGSFAQYF.

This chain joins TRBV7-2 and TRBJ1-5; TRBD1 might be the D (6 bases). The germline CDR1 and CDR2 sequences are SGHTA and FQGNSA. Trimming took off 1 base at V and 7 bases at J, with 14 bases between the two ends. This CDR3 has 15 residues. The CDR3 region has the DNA TGTGCCAGCAGCTTAGAGGGACAAGAAGGACAGCCCCAGCATTTT. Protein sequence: CASSLEGQEGQPQHF.

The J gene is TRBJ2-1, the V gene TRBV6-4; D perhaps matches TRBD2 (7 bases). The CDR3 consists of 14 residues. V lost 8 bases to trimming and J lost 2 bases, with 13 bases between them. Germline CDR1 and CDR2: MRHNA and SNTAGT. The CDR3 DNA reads TGTGCCAGCTGCCTGGGGGGGCCCTACAATGAGCAGTTCTTC. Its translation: CASCLGGPYNEQFF.

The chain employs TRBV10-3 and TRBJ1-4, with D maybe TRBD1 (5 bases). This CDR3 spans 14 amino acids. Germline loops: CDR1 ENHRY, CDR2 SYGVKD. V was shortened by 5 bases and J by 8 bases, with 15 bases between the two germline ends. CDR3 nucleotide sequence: TGTGCCATCAGTTCGAGCTGGGGGAGCGAAAAACTGTTTTTT. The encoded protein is CAISSSWGSEKLFF.

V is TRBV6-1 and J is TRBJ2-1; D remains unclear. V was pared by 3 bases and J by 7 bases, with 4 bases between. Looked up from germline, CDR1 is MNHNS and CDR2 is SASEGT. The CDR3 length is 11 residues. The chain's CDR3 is CASSEFNEQFF. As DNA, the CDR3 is TGTGCCAGCAGTGAGTTTAATGAGCAGTTCTTC.

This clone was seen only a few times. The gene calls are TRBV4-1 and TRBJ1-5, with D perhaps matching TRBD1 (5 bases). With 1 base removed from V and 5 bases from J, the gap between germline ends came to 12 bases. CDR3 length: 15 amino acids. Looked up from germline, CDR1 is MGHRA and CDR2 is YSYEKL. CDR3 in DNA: TGCGCCAGCAGCCAAGCAGGGAGGCTCGATCAGCCCCAGCATTTT. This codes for CASSQAGRLDQPQHF.

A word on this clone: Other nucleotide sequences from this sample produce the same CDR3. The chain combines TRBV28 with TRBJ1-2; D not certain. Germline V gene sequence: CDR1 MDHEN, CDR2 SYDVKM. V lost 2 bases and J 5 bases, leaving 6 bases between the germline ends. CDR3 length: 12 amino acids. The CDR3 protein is CASSLGGYGYTF. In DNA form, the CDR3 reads TGTGCCAGCAGTTTAGGCGGATATGGCTACACCTTC.

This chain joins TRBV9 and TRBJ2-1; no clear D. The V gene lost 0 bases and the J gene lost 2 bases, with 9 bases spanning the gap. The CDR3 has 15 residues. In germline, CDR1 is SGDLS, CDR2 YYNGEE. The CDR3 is CASSVGAATYNEQFF. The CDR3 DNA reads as TGTGCCAGCAGCGTAGGGGCGGCAACCTACAATGAGCAGTTCTTC.

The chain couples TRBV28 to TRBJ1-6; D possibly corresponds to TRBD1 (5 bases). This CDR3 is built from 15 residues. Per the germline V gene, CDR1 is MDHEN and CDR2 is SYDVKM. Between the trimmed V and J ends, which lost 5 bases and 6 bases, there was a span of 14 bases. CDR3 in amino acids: CASSQRRGVNSPLHF. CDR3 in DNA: TGTGCCAGCAGTCAACGGAGGGGTGTTAATTCACCCCTCCACTTT.

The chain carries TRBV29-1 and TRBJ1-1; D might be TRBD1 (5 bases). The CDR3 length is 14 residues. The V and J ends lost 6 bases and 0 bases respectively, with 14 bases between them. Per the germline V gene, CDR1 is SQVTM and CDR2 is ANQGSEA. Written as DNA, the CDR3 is TGCAGCGTCGGAAGGGGTAATATGAACACTGAAGCTTTCTTT. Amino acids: CSVGRGNMNTEAFF.

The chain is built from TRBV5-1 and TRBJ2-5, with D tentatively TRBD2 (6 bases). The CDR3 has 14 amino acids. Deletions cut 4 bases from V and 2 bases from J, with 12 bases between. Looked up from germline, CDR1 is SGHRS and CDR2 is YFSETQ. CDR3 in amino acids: CASSPGTSQETQYF. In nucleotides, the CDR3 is TGCGCCAGCAGCCCGGGGACTTCTCAAGAGACCCAGTACTTC. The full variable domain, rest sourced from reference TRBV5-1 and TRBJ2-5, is KAGVTQTPRYLIKTRGQQVTLSCSPISGHRSVSWYQQTPGQGLQFLFEYFSETQRNKGNFPGRFSGRQFSNSRSEMNVSTLELGDSALYLCASSPGTSQETQYFGPGTRLLVL.

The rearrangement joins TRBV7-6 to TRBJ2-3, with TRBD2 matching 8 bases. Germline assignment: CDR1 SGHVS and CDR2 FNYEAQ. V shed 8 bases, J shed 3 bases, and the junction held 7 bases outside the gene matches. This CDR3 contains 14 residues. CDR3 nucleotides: TGTGCCAGCTCGGGACTAGGGCAGACAGATACGCAGTATTTT. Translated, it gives CASSGLGQTDTQYF.

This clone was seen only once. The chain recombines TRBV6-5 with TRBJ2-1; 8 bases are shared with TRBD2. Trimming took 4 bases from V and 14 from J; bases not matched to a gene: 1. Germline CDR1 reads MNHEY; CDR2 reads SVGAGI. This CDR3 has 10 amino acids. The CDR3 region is CASSSGGKFF. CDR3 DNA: TGTGCCAGCAGTTCGGGGGGGAAGTTCTTC.

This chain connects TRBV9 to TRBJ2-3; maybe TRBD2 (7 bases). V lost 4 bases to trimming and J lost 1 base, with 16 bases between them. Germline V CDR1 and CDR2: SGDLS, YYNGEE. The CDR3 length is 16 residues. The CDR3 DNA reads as TGTGCCAGCAGCCAAGGGGGGGGAGGAGGCACAGATACGCAGTATTTT. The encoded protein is CASSQGGGGGTDTQYF. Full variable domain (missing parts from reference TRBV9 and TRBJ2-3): DSGVTQTPKHLITATGQRVTLRCSPRSGDLSVYWYQQSLDQGLQFLIQYYNGEERAKGNILERFSAQQFPDLHSELNLSSLELGDSALYFCASSQGGGGGTDTQYFGPGTRLTVL.

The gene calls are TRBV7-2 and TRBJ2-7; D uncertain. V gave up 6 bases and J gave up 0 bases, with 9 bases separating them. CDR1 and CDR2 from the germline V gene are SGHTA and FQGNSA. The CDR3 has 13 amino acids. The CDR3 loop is CASSYTSSYEQYF. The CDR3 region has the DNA TGTGCCAGCAGTTACACTTCCTCCTACGAGCAGTACTTC.

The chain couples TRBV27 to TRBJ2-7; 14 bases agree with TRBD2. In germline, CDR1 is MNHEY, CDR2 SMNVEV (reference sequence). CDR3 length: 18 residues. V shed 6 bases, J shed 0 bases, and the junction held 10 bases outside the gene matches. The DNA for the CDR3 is TGTGCCAGCAGCGAATTCGGACTAGCGGGGGGATTCTCCTACGAGCAGTACTTC. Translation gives CASSEFGLAGGFSYEQYF.

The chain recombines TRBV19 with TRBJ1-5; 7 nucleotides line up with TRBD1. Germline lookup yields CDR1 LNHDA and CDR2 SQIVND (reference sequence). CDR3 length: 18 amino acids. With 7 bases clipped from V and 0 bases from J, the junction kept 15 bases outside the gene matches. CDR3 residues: CASKTGSGLKSSNQPQHF. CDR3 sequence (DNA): TGTGCCAGTAAGACAGGGAGCGGTTTAAAGTCTAGCAATCAGCCCCAGCATTTT.

This CDR3 reads CAISMTSDAYEQYF. The CDR3 DNA reads TGTGCCATCAGCATGACTAGCGACGCCTACGAGCAGTACTTC. The V call is TRBV10-3, the J call TRBJ2-7; 8 nucleotides agree with TRBD2. The CDR3 has 14 amino acids. Per germline, CDR1 ENHRY and CDR2 SYGVKD. The ends lost 6 bases at V and 2 bases at J; junction bases unmatched: 6.

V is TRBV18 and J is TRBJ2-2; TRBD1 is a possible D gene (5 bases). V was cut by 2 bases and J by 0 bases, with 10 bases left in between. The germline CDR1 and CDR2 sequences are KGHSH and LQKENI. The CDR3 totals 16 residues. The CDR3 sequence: CASSPRGQANTGELFF. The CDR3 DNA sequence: TGTGCCAGCTCACCAAGGGGCCAGGCGAACACCGGGGAGCTGTTTTTT.

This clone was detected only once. This CDR3 reads CASSPSMVPNYGYTF. CDR3 in DNA: TGTGCCAGCAGCCCAAGTATGGTTCCTAACTATGGCTACACCTTC. The rearrangement joins TRBV7-2 to TRBJ1-2; D uncertain. Germline assignment: CDR1 SGHTA and CDR2 FQGNSA. This CDR3 has 15 amino acids. The V end lost 5 bases, the J end lost 0 bases, and 13 bases lay between the germline ends.

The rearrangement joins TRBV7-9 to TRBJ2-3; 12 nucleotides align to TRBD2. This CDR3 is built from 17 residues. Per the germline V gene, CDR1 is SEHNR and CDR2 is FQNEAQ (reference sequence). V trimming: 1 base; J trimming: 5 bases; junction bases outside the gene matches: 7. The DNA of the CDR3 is TGTGCCAGCAGCTTAGGAGGACTAGCGGGATTTGTAGATACGCAGTATTTT. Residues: CASSLGGLAGFVDTQYF.

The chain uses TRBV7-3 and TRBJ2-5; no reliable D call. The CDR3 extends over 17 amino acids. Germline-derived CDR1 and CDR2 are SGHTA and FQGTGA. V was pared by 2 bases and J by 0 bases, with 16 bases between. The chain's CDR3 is CASSLAPRGKDQETQYF. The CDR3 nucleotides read TGTGCCAGCAGCTTAGCCCCCCGCGGAAAGGACCAAGAGACCCAGTACTTC.